The 12 T cell receptor beta chains below were found in one sample sequenced in a study of cytomegalovirus exposure and HLA in healthy donors. It was with 60 Vbeta and 13 Jbeta primers that the PCR ran. Generated by immunoSEQ multiplex PCR, the TCRdb table keeps only in-frame clones and is missing some. The repertoire holds 85,000 to 130,000 clones, with 71% as singletons. The sequencing input was PBMCs. Source of these receptors: a female donor in good health and CMV-seronegative.

The chain combines TRBV29-1 with TRBJ1-4; TRBD1 might be the D (6 bases). The CDR3 extends over 16 amino acids. V lost 4 bases and J lost 8, with 23 bases in between. Germline-derived CDR1 and CDR2 are SQVTM and ANQGSEA. As DNA, the CDR3 is TGCAGCGTTGCAGTCGGGGGAGGGGGAGTTTCGGAAAAACTGTTTTTT. Its protein product is CSVAVGGGGVSEKLFF.

The chain is built from TRBV7-8 and TRBJ2-7; no clear D. The CDR3 sequence is 12 residues long. V was pared by 5 bases and J by 5 bases, with 10 bases between. Germline V gene data show CDR1 as SGHVS and CDR2 as FQNEAQ. DNA of the CDR3: TGTGCCAGCAGCCGAGACACCGACGAGCAGTACTTC. The encoded protein is CASSRDTDEQYF.

About this clone: Other nucleotide sequences in the sample specify the same CDR3. This rearrangement joins TRBV7-2 to TRBJ1-1; tentatively, D is TRBD1 (5 bases). The germline gives CDR1 SGHTA, CDR2 FQGNSA. V dropped 1 base and J dropped 1 base, with 10 bases sitting between them. The CDR3 length is 15 residues. CDR3 sequence reads: CASSLVQAPNTEAFF. CDR3 coding DNA: TGTGCCAGCAGCTTAGTACAGGCCCCGAACACTGAAGCTTTCTTT.

The chain has TRBV18 and TRBJ1-5; 9 bases fit TRBD1. The CDR3 consists of 17 residues. Germline V lookup: CDR1 KGHSH, CDR2 LQKENI. J gave up 7 bases and V 2 bases, and 12 bases lay outside the gene matches. CDR3 amino acids: CASSPMTPGQGYQPQHF. Here the CDR3 DNA reads TGTGCCAGCTCACCAATGACCCCGGGACAGGGTTACCAGCCCCAGCATTTT. The variable domain in full, completed from reference TRBV18 and TRBJ1-5, reads NAGVMQNPRHLVRRRGQEARLRCSPMKGHSHVYWYRQLPEEGLKFMVYLQKENIIDESGMPKERFSAEFPKEGPSILRIQQVVRGDSAAYFCASSPMTPGQGYQPQHFGDGTRLSIL.

This chain joins TRBV10-2 and TRBJ2-1, with TRBD2 identical over 7 bases. The CDR3 consists of 16 residues. CDR1 is WSHSY, CDR2 SAAADI, per germline. Trimming removed 5 bases from V and 7 bases from J; junction bases left unmatched: 14. This CDR3 reads CASSRGSGWEWNEQFF. In DNA form, the CDR3 reads TGCGCCAGCAGTCGCGGTAGCGGGTGGGAGTGGAATGAGCAGTTCTTC.

This chain connects TRBV7-6 to TRBJ1-2; 9 bases are shared with TRBD1. Germline assignment: CDR1 SGHVS and CDR2 FNYEAQ. This CDR3 has 15 amino acids. The V segment lost 11 bases and the J segment 0 bases; nucleotides outside the gene matches: 10. The CDR3 protein is CAGETGGRANYGYTF. The CDR3 region has the DNA TGTGCCGGAGAGACAGGGGGACGAGCTAACTATGGCTACACCTTC. Filled out from reference TRBV7-6 and TRBJ1-2, the complete variable domain reads GAGVSQSPRYKVTKRGQDVALRCDPISGHVSLYWYRQALGQGPEFLTYFNYEAQQDKSGLPNDRFSAERPEGSISTLTIQRTEQRDSAMYRCAGETGGRANYGYTFGSGTRLTVV.

This clone was found once. CDR3 coding DNA: TGTGCCAGCAGCCCTGCGGGGGGCAGAACCGGGGAGCTGTTTTTT. Amino acids: CASSPAGGRTGELFF. The chain carries TRBV5-4 and TRBJ2-2; 8 nucleotides agree with TRBD2. V lost 4 bases and J lost 5; bases outside the gene matches: 7. The CDR3 covers 15 residues. The germline V gene has CDR1 SGHNT and CDR2 YYREEE (reference sequence).

The gene calls are TRBV21-1 and TRBJ2-7; the tabulated D call, TRBD1, remains unverified against the DNA. TRBV21-1 is a listed pseudogene. The CDR3 length is 16 residues. The CDR3 reads CASSKGWGPTAYEQYF. The DNA for the CDR3 is TGTGCCAGCAGCAAAGGGTGGGGGCCGACGGCCTACGAGCAGTACTTC.

The gene calls are TRBV7-9 and TRBJ2-7, with 9 bases identical to TRBD1. The CDR3 spans 15 residues. CDR1 and CDR2 (germline): SEHNR, FQNEAQ (reference sequence). V lost 1 base and J lost 5; bases outside the gene matches: 6. CDR3 nucleotide sequence: TGTGCCAGCAGCTTAGAGGGGACAGGGATACACGAGCAGTACTTC. Encoded protein: CASSLEGTGIHEQYF.

V and J are TRBV6-1 and TRBJ1-1; possibly TRBD1 for D (6 bases). Trimming took 4 bases from V and 3 from J, leaving 12 bases between them. Germline CDR1 reads MNHNS; CDR2 reads SASEGT. This CDR3 has 14 amino acids. This CDR3 reads CASSGRGAYTEAFF. The CDR3 DNA reads TGTGCCAGCAGTGGACGGGGGGCGTACACTGAAGCTTTCTTT.

Remarks on this clone: An end of the junction differs from the germline gene, which may be a read error. The chain has TRBV9 and TRBJ2-5; 7 bases map to TRBD2. The CDR3 has 14 residues. Germline CDR1 is SGDLS and CDR2 is YYNGEE. The CDR3 DNA reads TGTGCCAGCAGCGTAGGGGGGGGAGGAGAGTCCCAGTACTTC. This encodes CASSVGGGGESQYF.

The genes are TRBV28 and TRBJ2-1; 7 bases line up with TRBD1. Germline assignment: CDR1 MDHEN and CDR2 SYDVKM. The CDR3 runs to 16 residues. The V segment lost 2 bases and the J segment 4 bases; nucleotides outside the gene matches: 8. The CDR3 DNA sequence: TGTGCCAGCAGTTTACTTAGGGGGCCAAGATACAATGAGCAGTTCTTC. Its protein product is CASSLLRGPRYNEQFF.